The 2 T cell receptor beta chains listed next were all sequenced from one sample in a study of control samples from healthy donors and cancer patients. Sequenced by immunoSEQ multiplex PCR; TCRdb stores in-frame clones only, minus some. Of approximately 81,000 clones in the sample, around 94% were seen once. The sample was blood. These receptors came from a woman between 18 and 30 years old in good health.

The V gene is TRBV3-1 (or the pseudogene TRBV3-2), the J gene TRBJ2-2, with 9 bases identical to TRBD1. CDR1 and CDR2 (germline): LGHDT, YNNKEL (reference sequence). This CDR3 spans 14 amino acids. V lost 1 base, J lost 7 bases, and 1 base stayed unmatched. The CDR3 DNA is TGTGCCAGCAGCCAAGGGACAGGGGACGGGGAGCTGTTTTTT. Translated: CASSQGTGDGELFF.

The genes are TRBV18 and TRBJ2-7; D is unclear. This CDR3 spans 13 amino acids. V was shortened by 2 bases and J by 4 bases, with 9 bases between the two germline ends. CDR1 is KGHSH and CDR2 is LQKENI in the germline V gene. As DNA, the CDR3 is TGTGCCAGCTCACCATTGGCCCATTACGAGCAGTACTTC. Encoded protein: CASSPLAHYEQYF.